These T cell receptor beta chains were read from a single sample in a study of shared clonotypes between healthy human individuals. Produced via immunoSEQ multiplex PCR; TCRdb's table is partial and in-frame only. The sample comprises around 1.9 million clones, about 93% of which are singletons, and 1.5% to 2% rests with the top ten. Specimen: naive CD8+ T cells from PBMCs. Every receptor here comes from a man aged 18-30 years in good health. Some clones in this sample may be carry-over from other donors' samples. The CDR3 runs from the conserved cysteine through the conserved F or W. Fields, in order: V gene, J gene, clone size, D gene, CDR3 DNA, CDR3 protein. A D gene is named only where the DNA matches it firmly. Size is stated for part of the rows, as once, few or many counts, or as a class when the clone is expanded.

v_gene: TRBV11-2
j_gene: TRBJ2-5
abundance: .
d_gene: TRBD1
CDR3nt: TGTGCCAGCAGCTGGCCAAGGGGACAGGGAAGAGAGACCCAGTACTTC
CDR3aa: CASSWPRGQGRETQYF

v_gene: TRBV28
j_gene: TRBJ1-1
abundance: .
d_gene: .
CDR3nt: TGTGCCAGCAGTGAGAGGGGACTGAACACTGAAGCTTTCTTT
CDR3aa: CASSERGLNTEAFF

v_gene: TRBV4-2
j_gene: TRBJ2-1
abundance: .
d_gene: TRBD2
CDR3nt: TGTGCCAGCAGCCCAGGACTAGCGGGAGCATGGGACTACAATGAGCAGTTCTTC
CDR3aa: CASSPGLAGAWDYNEQFF

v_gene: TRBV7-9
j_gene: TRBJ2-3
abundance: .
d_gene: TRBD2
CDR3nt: TGTGCCAGCAGCTCCAGACTAGCGGGAGGGGACACAGATACGCAGTATTTT
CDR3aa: CASSSRLAGGDTDTQYF

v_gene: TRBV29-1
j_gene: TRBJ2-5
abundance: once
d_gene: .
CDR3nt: TGCAGCGTGGGGGGAAGGGGTTTTTTAGAGACCCAGTACTTC
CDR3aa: CSVGGRGFLETQYF

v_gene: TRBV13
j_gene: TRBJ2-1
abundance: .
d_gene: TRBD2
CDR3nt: TGTGCCAGCAGCTTAGGAGGCGGGAGAGGGTACAATGAGCAGTTCTTC
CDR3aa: CASSLGGGRGYNEQFF

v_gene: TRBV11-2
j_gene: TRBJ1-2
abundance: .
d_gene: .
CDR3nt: TGTGCCAGCAGCGCCTATTTGGATGGCTACACCTTC
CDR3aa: CASSAYLDGYTF

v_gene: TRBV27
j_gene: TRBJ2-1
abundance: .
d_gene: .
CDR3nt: TGTGCCAGCACTATGACAGGGAGGAATGAGCAGTTCTTC
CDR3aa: CASTMTGRNEQFF

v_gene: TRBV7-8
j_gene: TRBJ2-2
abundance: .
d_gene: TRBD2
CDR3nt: TGTGCCAGCAGCTTAGGGACTAGCGGGAGTTTTAGACTCACCGGGGAGCTGTTTTTT
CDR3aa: CASSLGTSGSFRLTGELFF

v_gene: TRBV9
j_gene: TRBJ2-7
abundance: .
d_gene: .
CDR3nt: TGTGCCAGCAGCACCTCGGACCTTTCCTACGAGCAGTACTTC
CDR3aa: CASSTSDLSYEQYF

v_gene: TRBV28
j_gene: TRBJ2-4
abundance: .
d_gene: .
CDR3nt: TGTGCCAGCAGTTTTTGGTCAGGCTCTGCCAAAAACATTCAGTACTTC
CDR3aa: CASSFWSGSAKNIQYF